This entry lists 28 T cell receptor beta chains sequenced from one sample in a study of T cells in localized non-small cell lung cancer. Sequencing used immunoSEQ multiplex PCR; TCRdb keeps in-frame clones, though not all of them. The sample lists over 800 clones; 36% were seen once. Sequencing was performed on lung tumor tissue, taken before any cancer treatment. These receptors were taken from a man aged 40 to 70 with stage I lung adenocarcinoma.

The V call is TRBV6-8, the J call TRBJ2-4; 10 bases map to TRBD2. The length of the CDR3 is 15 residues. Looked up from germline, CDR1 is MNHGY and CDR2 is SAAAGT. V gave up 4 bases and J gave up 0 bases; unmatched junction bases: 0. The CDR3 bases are TGTGCCAGCAGTTTAGCGGGAGGAGCCAAAAACATTCAGTACTTC. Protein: CASSLAGGAKNIQYF.

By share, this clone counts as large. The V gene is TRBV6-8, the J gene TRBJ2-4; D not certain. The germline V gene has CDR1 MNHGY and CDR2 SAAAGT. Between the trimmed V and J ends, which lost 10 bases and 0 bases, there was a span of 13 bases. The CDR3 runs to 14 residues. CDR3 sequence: CAISSGLAKNIQYF. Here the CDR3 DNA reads TGTGCCATCAGCTCTGGTTTAGCCAAAAACATTCAGTACTTC.

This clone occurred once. Here the CDR3 DNA reads TGTGCCAGCAGTTTACGCGGGGGGGGAAATAGTGAAGCTTTCTTT. Amino acid sequence: CASSLRGGGNSEAFF. This chain uses TRBV28 with TRBJ1-1; possibly TRBD1 for D (5 bases). V gave up 2 bases and J gave up 7 bases, with 17 bases separating them. CDR3 size: 15 residues. Germline CDR1 reads MDHEN; CDR2 reads SYDVKM. The whole variable domain, remainder taken from reference TRBV28 and TRBJ1-1, is DVKVTQSSRYLVKRTGEKVFLECVQDMDHENMFWYRQDPGLGLRLIYFSYDVKMKEKGDIPEGYSVSREKKERFSLILESASTNQTSMYLCASSLRGGGNSEAFFGQGTRLTVV.

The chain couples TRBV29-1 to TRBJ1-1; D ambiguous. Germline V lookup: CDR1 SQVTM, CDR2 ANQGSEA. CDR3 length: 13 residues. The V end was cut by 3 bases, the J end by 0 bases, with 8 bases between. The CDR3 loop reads CSVEWAMNTEAFF. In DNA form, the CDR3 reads TGCAGCGTTGAGTGGGCTATGAACACTGAAGCTTTCTTT.

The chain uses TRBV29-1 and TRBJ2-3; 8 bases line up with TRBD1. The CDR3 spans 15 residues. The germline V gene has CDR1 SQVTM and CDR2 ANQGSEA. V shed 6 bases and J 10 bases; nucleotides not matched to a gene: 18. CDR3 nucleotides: TGCAGCGTGAAGACAGGGGTATATGGGGGTACTCCGCAGTATTTT. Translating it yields CSVKTGVYGGTPQYF.

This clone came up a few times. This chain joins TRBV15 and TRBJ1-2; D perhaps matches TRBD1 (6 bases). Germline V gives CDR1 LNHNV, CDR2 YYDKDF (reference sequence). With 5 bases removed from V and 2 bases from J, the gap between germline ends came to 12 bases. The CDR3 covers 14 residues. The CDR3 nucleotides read TGTGCCACCAGCCAAGAGGGGGTAAACTATGGCTACACCTTC. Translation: CATSQEGVNYGYTF.

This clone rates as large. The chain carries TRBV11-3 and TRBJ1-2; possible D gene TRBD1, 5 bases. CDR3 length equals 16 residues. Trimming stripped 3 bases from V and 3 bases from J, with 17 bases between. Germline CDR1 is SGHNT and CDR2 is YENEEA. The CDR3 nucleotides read TGTGCCAGCAGCTTGTTGGGGCACCCAGGAGACTATGGCTACACCTTC. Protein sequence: CASSLLGHPGDYGYTF.

The CDR3 reads CASRYTGTLSTEAFF. The DNA of the CDR3 is TGTGCCAGTAGATACACCGGGACCCTGAGCACTGAAGCTTTCTTT. The rearrangement joins TRBV19 to TRBJ1-1; a possible D gene is TRBD1 (5 bases). The ends were cut back, 6 bases at V and 4 bases at J, with 18 bases in the middle. CDR1 and CDR2 from the germline V gene are LNHDA and SQIVND (reference sequence). The CDR3 consists of 15 residues.

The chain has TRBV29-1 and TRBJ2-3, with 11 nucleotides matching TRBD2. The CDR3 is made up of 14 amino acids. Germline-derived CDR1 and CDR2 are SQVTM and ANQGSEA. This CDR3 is CNGTSGGSTDTQYF. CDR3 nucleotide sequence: TGCAACGGCACTAGCGGGGGTAGCACAGATACGCAGTATTTT.

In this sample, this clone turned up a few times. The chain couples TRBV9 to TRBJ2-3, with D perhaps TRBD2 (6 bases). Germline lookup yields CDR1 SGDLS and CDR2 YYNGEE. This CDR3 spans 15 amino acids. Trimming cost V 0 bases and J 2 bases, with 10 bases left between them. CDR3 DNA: TGTGCCAGCAGCGTAGACTTAGCGGTCACAGATACGCAGTATTTT. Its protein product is CASSVDLAVTDTQYF.

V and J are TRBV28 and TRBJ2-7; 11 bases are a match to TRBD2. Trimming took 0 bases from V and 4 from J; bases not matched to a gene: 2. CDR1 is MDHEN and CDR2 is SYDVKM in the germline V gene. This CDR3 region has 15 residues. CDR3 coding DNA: TGTGCCAGCAGTTTATGGACTAGCGGGGATTACGAGCAGTACTTC. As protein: CASSLWTSGDYEQYF.

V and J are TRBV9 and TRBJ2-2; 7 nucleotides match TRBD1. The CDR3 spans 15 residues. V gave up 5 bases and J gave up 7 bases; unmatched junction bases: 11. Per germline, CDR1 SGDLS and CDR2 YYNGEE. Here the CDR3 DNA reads TGTGCCAGCAGTGCGGAGTCAGGGGGAATCGGGGAGCTGTTTTTT. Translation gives CASSAESGGIGELFF. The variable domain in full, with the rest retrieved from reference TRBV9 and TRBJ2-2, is DSGVTQTPKHLITATGQRVTLRCSPRSGDLSVYWYQQSLDQGLQFLIQYYNGEERAKGNILERFSAQQFPDLHSELNLSSLELGDSALYFCASSAESGGIGELFFGEGSRLTVL.

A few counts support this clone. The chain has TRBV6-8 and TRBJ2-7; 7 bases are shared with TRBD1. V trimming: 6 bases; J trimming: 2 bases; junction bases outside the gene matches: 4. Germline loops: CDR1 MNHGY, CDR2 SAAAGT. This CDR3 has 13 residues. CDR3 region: CASRGTVTYEQYF. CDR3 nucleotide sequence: TGTGCCAGCAGGGGGACAGTAACCTACGAGCAGTACTTC.

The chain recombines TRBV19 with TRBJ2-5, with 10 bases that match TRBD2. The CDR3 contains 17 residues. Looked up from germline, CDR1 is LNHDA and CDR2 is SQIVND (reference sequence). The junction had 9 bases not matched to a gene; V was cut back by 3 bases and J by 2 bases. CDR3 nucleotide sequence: TGTGCCAGTAGTATCTTCCCCCCGACTAGCGGGCAAGAGACCCAGTACTTC. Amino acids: CASSIFPPTSGQETQYF.

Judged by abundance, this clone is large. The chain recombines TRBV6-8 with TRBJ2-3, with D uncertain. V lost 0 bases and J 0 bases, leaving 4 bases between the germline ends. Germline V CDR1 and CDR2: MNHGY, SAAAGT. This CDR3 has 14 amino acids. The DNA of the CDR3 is TGTGCCAGCAGTTACTCAGCTAGCACAGATACGCAGTATTTT. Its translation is CASSYSASTDTQYF.

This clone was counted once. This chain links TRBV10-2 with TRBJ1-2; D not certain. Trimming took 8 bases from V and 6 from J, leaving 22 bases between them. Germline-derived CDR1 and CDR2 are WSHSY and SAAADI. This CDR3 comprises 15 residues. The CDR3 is CASSVRADPYDGYTF. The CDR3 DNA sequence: TGCGCCAGCTCAGTGAGGGCGGATCCCTATGATGGCTACACCTTC.

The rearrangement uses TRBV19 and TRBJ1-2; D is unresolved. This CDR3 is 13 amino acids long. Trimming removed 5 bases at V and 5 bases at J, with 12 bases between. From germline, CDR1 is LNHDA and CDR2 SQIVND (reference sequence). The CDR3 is CASSPASLYGYTF. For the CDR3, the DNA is TGTGCCAGTAGTCCTGCAAGCCTTTATGGCTACACCTTC. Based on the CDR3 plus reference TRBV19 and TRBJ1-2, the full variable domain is DGGITQSPKYLFRKEGQNVTLSCEQNLNHDAMYWYRQDPGQGLRLIYYSQIVNDFQKGDIAEGYSVSREKKESFPLTVTSAQKNPTAFYLCASSPASLYGYTFGSGTRLTVV.

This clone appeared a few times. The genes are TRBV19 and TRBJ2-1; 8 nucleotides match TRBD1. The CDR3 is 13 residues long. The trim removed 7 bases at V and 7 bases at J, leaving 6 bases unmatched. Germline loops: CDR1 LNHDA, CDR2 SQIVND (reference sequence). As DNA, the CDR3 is TGTGCCAGTAAACAGGGGGTAAGGAATGAGCAGTTCTTC. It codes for CASKQGVRNEQFF. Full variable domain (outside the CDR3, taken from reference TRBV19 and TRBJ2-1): DGGITQSPKYLFRKEGQNVTLSCEQNLNHDAMYWYRQDPGQGLRLIYYSQIVNDFQKGDIAEGYSVSREKKESFPLTVTSAQKNPTAFYLCASKQGVRNEQFFGPGTRLTVL.

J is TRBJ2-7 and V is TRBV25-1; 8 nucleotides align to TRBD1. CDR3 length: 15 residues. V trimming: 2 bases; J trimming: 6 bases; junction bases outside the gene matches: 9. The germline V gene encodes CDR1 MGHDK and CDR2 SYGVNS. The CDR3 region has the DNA TGTGCCAGCAGTGAAAAGGGCAGGGGGCTAGGCGAGCAGTACTTC. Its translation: CASSEKGRGLGEQYF.

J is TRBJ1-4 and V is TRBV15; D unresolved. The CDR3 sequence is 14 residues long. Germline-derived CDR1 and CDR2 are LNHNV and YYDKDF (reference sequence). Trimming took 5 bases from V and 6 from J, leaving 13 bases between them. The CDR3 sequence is CATSGTLGHEKLFF. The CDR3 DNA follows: TGTGCCACCAGCGGCACACTAGGTCATGAAAAACTGTTTTTT.

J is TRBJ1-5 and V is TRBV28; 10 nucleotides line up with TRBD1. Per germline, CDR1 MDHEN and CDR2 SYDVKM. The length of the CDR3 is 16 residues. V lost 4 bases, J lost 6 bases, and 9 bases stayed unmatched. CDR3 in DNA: TGTGCCAGCAGTTCAGCCGGGACAGGGGTCATTCAGCCCCAGCATTTT. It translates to CASSSAGTGVIQPQHF.

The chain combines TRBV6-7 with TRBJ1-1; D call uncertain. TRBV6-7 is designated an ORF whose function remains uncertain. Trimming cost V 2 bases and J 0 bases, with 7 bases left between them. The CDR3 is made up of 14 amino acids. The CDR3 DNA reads TGTGCCAGCAGTTACCTAGGTTTGAACACTGAAGCTTTCTTT. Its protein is CASSYLGLNTEAFF.

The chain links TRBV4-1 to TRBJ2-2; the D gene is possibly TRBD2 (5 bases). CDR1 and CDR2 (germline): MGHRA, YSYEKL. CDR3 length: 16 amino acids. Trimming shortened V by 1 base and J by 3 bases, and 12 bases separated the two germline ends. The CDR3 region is CASSQVGVLDTGELFF. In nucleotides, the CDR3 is TGCGCCAGCAGCCAAGTCGGGGTACTGGACACCGGGGAGCTGTTTTTT.

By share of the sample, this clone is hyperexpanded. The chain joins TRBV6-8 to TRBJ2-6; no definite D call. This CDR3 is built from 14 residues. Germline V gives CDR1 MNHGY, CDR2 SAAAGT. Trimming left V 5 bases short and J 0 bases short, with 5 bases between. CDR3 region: CASSPDSGANVLTF. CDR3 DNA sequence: TGTGCCAGCAGTCCAGACTCTGGGGCCAACGTCCTGACTTTC.

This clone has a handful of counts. The CDR3 DNA follows: TGTGCCAGCAGTGGGGGAGAAACCTACGAGCAGTACTTC. Protein: CASSGGETYEQYF. This chain links TRBV2 with TRBJ2-7; tentative D call: TRBD2 (5 bases). Trimming stripped 4 bases from V and 2 bases from J, with 9 bases between. Germline V gene sequence: CDR1 SNHLY, CDR2 FYNNEI. This CDR3 has 13 amino acids.

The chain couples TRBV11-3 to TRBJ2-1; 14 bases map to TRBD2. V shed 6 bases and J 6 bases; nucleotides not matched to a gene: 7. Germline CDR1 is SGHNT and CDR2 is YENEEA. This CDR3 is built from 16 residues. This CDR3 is CASRGGLAGVGNEQFF. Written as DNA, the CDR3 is TGTGCCAGCAGGGGGGGACTAGCGGGAGTGGGCAATGAGCAGTTCTTC.

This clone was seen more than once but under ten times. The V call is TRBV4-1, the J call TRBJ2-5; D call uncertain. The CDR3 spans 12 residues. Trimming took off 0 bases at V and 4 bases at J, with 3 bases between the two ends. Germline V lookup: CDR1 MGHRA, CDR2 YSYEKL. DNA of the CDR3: TGCGCCAGCAGCCAAGATAGAGAGACCCAGTACTTC. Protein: CASSQDRETQYF.

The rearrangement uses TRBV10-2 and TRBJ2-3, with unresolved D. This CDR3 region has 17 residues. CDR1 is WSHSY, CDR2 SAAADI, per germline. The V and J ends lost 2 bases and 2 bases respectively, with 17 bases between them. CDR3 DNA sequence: TGCGCCAGCAGTGAGACGGGCGCCTCTCTTTTCACAGATACGCAGTATTTT. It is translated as CASSETGASLFTDTQYF.